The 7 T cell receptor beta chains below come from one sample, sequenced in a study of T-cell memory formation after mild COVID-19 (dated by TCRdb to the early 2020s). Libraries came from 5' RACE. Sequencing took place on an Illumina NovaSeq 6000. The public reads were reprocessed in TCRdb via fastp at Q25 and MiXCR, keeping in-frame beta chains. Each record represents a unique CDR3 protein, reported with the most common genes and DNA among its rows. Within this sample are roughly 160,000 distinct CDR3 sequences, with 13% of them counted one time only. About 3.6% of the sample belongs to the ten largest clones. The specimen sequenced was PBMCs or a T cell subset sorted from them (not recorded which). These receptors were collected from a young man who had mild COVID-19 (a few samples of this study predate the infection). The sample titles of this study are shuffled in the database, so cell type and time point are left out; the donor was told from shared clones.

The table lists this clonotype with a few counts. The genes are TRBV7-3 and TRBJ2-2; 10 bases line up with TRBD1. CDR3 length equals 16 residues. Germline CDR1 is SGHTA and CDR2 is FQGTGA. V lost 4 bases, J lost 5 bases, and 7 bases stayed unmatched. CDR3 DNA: TGTGCCAGCAGCTCCTGGACAGGGGGAGGTACCGGGGAGCTGTTTTTT. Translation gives CASSSWTGGGTGELFF.

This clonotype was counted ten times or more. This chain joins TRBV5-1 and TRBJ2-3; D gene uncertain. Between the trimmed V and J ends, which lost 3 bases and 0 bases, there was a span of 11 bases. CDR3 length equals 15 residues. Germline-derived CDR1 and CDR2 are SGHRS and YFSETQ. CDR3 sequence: CASSSTFGSTDTQYF. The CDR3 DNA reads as TGCGCCAGCAGCTCCACCTTCGGGAGCACAGATACGCAGTATTTT.

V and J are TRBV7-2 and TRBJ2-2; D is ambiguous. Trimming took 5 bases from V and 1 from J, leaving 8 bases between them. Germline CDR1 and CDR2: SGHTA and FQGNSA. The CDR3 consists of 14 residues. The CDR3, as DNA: TGTGCCAGCAGCCAACGGAAGAACACCGGGGAGCTGTTTTTT. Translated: CASSQRKNTGELFF.

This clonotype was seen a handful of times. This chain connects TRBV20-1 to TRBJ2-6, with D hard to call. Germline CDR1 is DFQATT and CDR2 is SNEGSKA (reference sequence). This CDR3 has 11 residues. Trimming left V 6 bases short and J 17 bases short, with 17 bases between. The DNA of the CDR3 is TGCAGTGCACGGTCAGGATTACCGTTGACTTTC. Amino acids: CSARSGLPLTF.

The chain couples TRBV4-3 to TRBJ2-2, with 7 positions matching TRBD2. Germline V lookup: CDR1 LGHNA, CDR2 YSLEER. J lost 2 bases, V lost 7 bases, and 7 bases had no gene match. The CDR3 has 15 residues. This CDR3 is CASTPGLTNTGELFF. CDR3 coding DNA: TGCGCCAGCACGCCGGGACTAACAAACACCGGGGAGCTGTTTTTT.

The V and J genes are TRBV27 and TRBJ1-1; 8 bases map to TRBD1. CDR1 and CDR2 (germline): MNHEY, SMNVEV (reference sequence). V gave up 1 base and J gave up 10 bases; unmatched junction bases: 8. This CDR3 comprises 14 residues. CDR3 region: CASSLFAGGGLAFF. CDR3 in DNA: TGTGCCAGCAGTTTATTTGCAGGGGGCGGACTAGCTTTCTTT.

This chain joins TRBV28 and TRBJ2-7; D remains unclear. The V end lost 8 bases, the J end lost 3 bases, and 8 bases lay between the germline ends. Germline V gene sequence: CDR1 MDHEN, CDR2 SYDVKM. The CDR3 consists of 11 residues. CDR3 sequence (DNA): TGTGCCAGCTCGGGCGACTACGAGCAGTACGTC. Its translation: CASSGDYEQYV.